The 17 T cell receptor beta chains reported below all come from one sample, sequenced in a study of CD8+ T cells in alopecia areata. The authors extracted RNA and reverse transcribed it into cDNA as the sequencing template. TCRdb keeps only in-frame clones here, not all; method: immunoSEQ multiplex PCR. In the table there are about 190,000 clones, around 60% of which are singletons. The sequencing used CD4+ T cells sorted from blood, collected at week 0. These receptors were taken from a human donor with alopecia areata.

This clone came up once. The V and J genes are TRBV23-1 and TRBJ2-7, with D tentatively TRBD2 (6 bases). TRBV23-1 qualifies as an ORF whose function is uncertain. V lost 6 bases and J 6 bases, leaving 21 bases between the germline ends. The length of the CDR3 is 15 residues. As DNA, the CDR3 is TGCGCCAGCAGCCAACAGGACTACTCGAGTGGCGAGCAGTACTTC. It is translated as CASSQQDYSSGEQYF.

V usage is TRBV5-4 and J usage is TRBJ2-3; D is unresolved. Trimming pared 0 bases from V and 0 bases from J, leaving 2 bases between. CDR1 is SGHNT, CDR2 YYREEE, per germline (reference sequence). This CDR3 is 13 amino acids long. The CDR3 region has the DNA TGTGCCAGCAGCTTGGACAGCACAGATACGCAGTATTTT. The encoded protein is CASSLDSTDTQYF.

This clone was counted a few times. The CDR3 region is CSVEVQGFDGYTF. The CDR3 region has the DNA TGCAGCGTTGAAGTGCAGGGTTTTGATGGCTACACCTTC. The chain carries TRBV29-1 and TRBJ1-2, with D perhaps TRBD1 (5 bases). The length of the CDR3 is 13 residues. CDR1 is SQVTM, CDR2 ANQGSEA, per germline. V lost 1 base and J 6 bases, leaving 12 bases between the germline ends.

This chain joins TRBV4-2 and TRBJ1-1; D is unclear. Trimming left V 0 bases short and J 1 base short, with 6 bases between. The germline gives CDR1 LGHNA, CDR2 YNFKEQ. The CDR3 has 14 amino acids. The CDR3 is CASSQDLSNTEAFF. The CDR3 bases are TGTGCCAGCAGCCAAGATCTTTCGAACACTGAAGCTTTCTTT.

This clone came up a few times. This chain joins TRBV10-3 and TRBJ2-1; 9 nucleotides line up with TRBD2. The CDR3 totals 15 residues. Germline trimming cut 11 bases from V and 6 bases from J; bases unmatched to any gene: 14. CDR1 and CDR2 from the germline V gene are ENHRY and SYGVKD. CDR3: CASNPQLAGGNEQFF. CDR3 coding DNA: TGTGCCTCTAATCCCCAACTAGCGGGTGGCAATGAGCAGTTCTTC.

The chain carries TRBV5-1 and TRBJ2-6; D might be TRBD1 (5 bases). The germline V gene has CDR1 SGHRS and CDR2 YFSETQ. The CDR3 sequence is 18 residues long. V was shortened by 4 bases and J by 0 bases, with 17 bases between the two germline ends. CDR3 amino acids: CASSHTPDSLSGANVLTF. CDR3 nucleotide sequence: TGCGCCAGCAGCCATACGCCTGACAGCCTCTCTGGGGCCAACGTCCTGACTTTC.

This chain uses TRBV29-1 with TRBJ2-7; D might be TRBD1 (5 bases). Germline CDR1 is SQVTM and CDR2 is ANQGSEA. CDR3 length: 12 residues. Trimming stripped 7 bases from V and 3 bases from J, with 13 bases between. The CDR3 here is CSAASRGYEQYF. The DNA of the CDR3 is TGCAGCGCCGCTAGTAGGGGCTACGAGCAGTACTTC.

This clone was counted a few times. The V gene is TRBV29-1, the J gene TRBJ1-2, with a weak D call TRBD1 (6 bases). Germline V CDR1 and CDR2: SQVTM, ANQGSEA. Between the trimmed V and J ends, which lost 6 bases and 7 bases, there was a span of 15 bases. The CDR3 has 12 amino acids. CDR3 bases: TGCAGCGTCGAATCGGGAGGGGGTGGCTACACCTTC. This encodes CSVESGGGGYTF.

Regarding this clone: Other nucleotide sequences in the sample specify the same CDR3. This chain uses TRBV7-2 with TRBJ2-5; possibly TRBD2 for D (5 bases). Trimming took 3 bases from V and 2 from J, leaving 7 bases between them. CDR3 length equals 13 residues. Germline CDR1 reads SGHTA; CDR2 reads FQGNSA. CDR3 protein: CASSFERQETQYF. The CDR3 nucleotides read TGTGCCAGCAGCTTTGAGCGGCAAGAGACCCAGTACTTC. Variable domain in full (rest from reference TRBV7-2 and TRBJ2-5): GAGVSQSPSNKVTEKGKDVELRCDPISGHTALYWYRQSLGQGLEFLIYFQGNSAPDKSGLPSDRFSAERTGGSVSTLTIQRTQQEDSAVYLCASSFERQETQYFGPGTRLLVL.

The sample holds one count of this clone. The rearrangement joins TRBV15 to TRBJ2-7; 9 nucleotides align to TRBD1. The CDR3 runs to 14 residues. Trimming at V came to 1 base and at J to 5 bases, leaving 3 bases not matched to a gene. Germline V lookup: CDR1 LNHNV, CDR2 YYDKDF (reference sequence). CDR3 sequence (DNA): TGTGCCACCAGCAGAGTAAGGACAGGGGACGAGCAGTACTTC. This translates into CATSRVRTGDEQYF. Full variable domain (rest looked up from reference TRBV15 and TRBJ2-7): DAMVIQNPRYQVTQFGKPVTLSCSQTLNHNVMYWYQQKSSQAPKLLFHYYDKDFNNEADTPDNFQSRRPNTSFCFLDIRSPGLGDTAMYLCATSRVRTGDEQYFGPGTRLTVT.

This clone was recorded a few times. The chain employs TRBV6-5 and TRBJ1-4; 8 nucleotides align to TRBD1. The CDR3 contains 14 residues. CDR1 and CDR2 from the germline V gene are MNHEY and SVGAGI. The V and J ends lost 5 bases and 5 bases, in that order; junction bases with no gene match: 4. As DNA, the CDR3 is TGTGCCAGCAGTGAGACAGGGGTGAATGAAAAACTGTTTTTT. The encoded protein is CASSETGVNEKLFF.

The J gene is TRBJ2-7, the V gene TRBV6-1; 10 nucleotides match TRBD2. CDR3 length: 17 amino acids. V dropped 4 bases and J dropped 6; count of bases not matched to a gene: 15. Germline V CDR1 and CDR2: MNHNS, SASEGT. In DNA form, the CDR3 reads TGTGCCAGCAGTGCCTCCGATCGGGCTAGCGGGGGAAGCGAGCAGTACTTC. Encoded protein: CASSASDRASGGSEQYF.

The chain recombines TRBV29-1 with TRBJ1-2; TRBD1 matches at 8 bases. Germline V gene lookup returns CDR1 SQVTM and CDR2 ANQGSEA. CDR3 size: 14 residues. Losses at the gene ends were 7 bases for V and 4 bases for J; bases not matched to a gene: 11. The CDR3 is CSAHTRTGIYGYTF. DNA of the CDR3: TGCAGCGCTCATACCCGGACAGGGATCTATGGCTACACCTTC.

The chain has TRBV2 and TRBJ2-7, with D uncertain. The V gene lost 4 bases and the J gene lost 4 bases, with 11 bases spanning the gap. Germline CDR1 and CDR2: SNHLY and FYNNEI. The CDR3 length is 13 residues. The CDR3 here is CASSVGKVYEQYF. The CDR3 coding sequence is TGTGCCAGCAGTGTGGGCAAAGTTTACGAGCAGTACTTC.

This clone came up a few times. V gene TRBV6-1 combines with J gene TRBJ2-5, with 9 bases aligning to TRBD1. Germline trimming cut 5 bases from V and 13 bases from J; bases unmatched to any gene: 5. Germline CDR1 and CDR2: MNHNS and SASEGT. The CDR3 sequence is 11 residues long. CDR3 bases: TGTGCCAGCAGTACAGGGGGCGCGCGGTACTTC. Residues: CASSTGGARYF.

This clone was picked up a small number of times. The chain couples TRBV7-2 to TRBJ2-1; 10 bases match TRBD2. The V segment lost 5 bases and the J segment 4 bases; nucleotides outside the gene matches: 5. This CDR3 comprises 15 residues. The germline CDR1 and CDR2 sequences are SGHTA and FQGNSA. The CDR3 region has the DNA TGTGCCAGCAGCGTCGATAGCGGGGGGTACAATGAGCAGTTCTTC. Translation: CASSVDSGGYNEQFF.

The V and J genes are TRBV14 and TRBJ1-1; D unresolved. This CDR3 has 15 amino acids. V dropped 2 bases and J dropped 1 base, with 11 bases sitting between them. Looked up from germline, CDR1 is SGHDN and CDR2 is FVKESK. CDR3 DNA: TGTGCCAGCAGCCAACCCAGAGGGAGGAACACTGAAGCTTTCTTT. Translated: CASSQPRGRNTEAFF.